This TCR beta chain was retrieved from a study of blood T cell repertoires in COVID-19. This table comes from immunoSEQ multiplex PCR, and its TCRdb copy is limited to in-frame clones, with some not included. This table holds fewer than 110,000 clones, roughly 86% found once. The CDR3 has 13 residues. Germline lookup yields CDR1 LGHDT and CDR2 YNNKEL (reference sequence). The ends were cut back, 1 base at V and 4 bases at J, with 5 bases in the middle. Sequenced material: peripheral blood. V gene TRBV3-1 (or the pseudogene TRBV3-2) combines with J gene TRBJ1-5; D is unclear. The origin of this receptor is a woman aged 25 to 39 with acute or convalescent COVID-19. This chain's CDR3 is CASSQGQNQPQHF. CDR3 DNA sequence: TGTGCCAGCAGCCAAGGTCAGAATCAGCCCCAGCATTTT.